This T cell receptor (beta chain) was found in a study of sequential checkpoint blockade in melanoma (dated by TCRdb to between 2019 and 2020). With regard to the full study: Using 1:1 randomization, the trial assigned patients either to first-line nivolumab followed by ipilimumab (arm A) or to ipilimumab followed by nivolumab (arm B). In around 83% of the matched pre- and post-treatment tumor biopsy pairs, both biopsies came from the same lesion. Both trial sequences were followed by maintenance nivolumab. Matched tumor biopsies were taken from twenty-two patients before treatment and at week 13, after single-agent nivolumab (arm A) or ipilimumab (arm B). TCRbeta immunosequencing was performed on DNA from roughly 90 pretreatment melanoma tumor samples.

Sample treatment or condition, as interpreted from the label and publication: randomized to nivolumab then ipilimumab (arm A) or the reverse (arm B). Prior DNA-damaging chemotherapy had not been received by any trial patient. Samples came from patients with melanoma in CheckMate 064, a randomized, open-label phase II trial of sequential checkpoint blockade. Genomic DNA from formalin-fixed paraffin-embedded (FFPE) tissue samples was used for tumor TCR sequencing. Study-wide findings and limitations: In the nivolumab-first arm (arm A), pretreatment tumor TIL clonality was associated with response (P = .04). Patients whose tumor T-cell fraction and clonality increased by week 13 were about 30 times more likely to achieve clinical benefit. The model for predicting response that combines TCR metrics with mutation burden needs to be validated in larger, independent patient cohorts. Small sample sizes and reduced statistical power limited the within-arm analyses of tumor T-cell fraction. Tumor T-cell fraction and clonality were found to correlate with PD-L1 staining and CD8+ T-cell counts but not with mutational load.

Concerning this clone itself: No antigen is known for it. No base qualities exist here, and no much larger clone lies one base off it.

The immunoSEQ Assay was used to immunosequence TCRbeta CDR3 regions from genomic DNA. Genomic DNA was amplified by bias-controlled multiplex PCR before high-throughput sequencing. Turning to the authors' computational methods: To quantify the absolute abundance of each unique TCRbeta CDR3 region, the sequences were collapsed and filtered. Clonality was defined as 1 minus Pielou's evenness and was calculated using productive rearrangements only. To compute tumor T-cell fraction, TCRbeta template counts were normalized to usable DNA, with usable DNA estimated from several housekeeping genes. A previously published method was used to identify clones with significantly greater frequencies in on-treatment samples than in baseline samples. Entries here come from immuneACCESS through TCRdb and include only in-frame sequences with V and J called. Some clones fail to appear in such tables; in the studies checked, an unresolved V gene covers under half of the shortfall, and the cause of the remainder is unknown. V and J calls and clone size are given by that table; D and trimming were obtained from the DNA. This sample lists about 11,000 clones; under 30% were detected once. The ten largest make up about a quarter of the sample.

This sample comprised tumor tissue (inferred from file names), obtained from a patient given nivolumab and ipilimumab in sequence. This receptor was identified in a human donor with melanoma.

For the CDR3, the sequence is CASGGGAHEQFF. The nucleotide sequence reads TGTGCCAGCGGCGGGGGGGCACATGAGCAGTTCTTC. The chain is made from TRBV9 and TRBJ2-1; TRBD2 agrees with 9 junctional bases. The germline V gene specifies SGDLS as CDR1 and YYNGEE as CDR2. The junction shows trimming of 7 bases on V and 8 bases on J, and the gene matches do not reach 4 bases of it. Inclusive of the bounding cysteine and phenylalanine, the CDR3 is 12 residues long. Just the 36-base CDR3 DNA is kept, in frame starting at base 1.